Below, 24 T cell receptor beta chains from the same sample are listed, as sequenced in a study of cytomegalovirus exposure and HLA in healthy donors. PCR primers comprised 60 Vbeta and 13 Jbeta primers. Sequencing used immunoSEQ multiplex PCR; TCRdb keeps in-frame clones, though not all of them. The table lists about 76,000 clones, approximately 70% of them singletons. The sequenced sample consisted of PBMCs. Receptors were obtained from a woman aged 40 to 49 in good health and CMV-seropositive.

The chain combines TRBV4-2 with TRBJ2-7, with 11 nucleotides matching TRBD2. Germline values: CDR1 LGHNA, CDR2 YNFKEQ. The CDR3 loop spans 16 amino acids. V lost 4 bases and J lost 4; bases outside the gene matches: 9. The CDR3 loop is CASSLRSGGASYEQYF. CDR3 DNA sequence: TGTGCCAGCAGCCTACGTAGCGGGGGGGCTTCGTACGAGCAGTACTTC.

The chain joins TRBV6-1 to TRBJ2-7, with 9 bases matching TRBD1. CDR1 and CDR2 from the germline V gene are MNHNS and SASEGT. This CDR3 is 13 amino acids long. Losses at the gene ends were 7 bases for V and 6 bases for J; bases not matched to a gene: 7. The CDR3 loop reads CASTWDRDGEQYF. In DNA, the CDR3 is TGTGCCAGCACCTGGGACAGGGACGGCGAGCAGTACTTC.

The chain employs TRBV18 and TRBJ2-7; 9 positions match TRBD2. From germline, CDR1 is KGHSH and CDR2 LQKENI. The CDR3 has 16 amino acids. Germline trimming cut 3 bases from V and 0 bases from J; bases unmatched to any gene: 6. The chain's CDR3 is CASSPQREVSSYEQYF. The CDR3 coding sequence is TGTGCCAGCTCACCCCAGCGGGAGGTAAGCTCCTACGAGCAGTACTTC.

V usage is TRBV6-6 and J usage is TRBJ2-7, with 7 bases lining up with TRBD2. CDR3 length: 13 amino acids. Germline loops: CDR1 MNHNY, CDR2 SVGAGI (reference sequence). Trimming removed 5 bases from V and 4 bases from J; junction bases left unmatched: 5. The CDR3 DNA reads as TGTGCCAGCAGTACGTCTAGCGGATACGAGCAGTACTTC. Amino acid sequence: CASSTSSGYEQYF.

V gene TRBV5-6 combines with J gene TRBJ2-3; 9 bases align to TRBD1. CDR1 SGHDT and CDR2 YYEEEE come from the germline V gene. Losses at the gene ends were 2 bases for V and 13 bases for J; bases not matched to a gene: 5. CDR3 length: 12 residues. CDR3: CASSFPRDREYF. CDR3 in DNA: TGTGCCAGCAGCTTTCCCCGGGACAGGGAGTATTTT.

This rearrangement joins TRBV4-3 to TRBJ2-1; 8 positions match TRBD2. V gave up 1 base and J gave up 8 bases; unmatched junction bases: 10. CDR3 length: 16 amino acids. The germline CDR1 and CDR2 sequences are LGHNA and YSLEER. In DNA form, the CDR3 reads TGCGCCAGCAGCCAAGTCGAGTTGCGGGGGGCCCATGAGCAGTTCTTC. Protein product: CASSQVELRGAHEQFF.

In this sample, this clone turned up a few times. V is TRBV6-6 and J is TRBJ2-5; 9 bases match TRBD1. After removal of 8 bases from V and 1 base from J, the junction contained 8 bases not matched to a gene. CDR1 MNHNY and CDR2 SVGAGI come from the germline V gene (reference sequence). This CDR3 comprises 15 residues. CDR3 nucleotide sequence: TGTGCCAGCCCTGGTGACAGGGGGTTCCAAGAGACCCAGTACTTC. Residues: CASPGDRGFQETQYF.

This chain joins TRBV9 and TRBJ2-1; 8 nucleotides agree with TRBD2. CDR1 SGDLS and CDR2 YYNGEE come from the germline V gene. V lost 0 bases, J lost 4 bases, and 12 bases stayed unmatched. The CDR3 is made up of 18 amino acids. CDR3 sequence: CASSVEGPSGGFYNEQFF. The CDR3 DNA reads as TGTGCCAGCAGCGTAGAAGGGCCCAGCGGGGGTTTTTACAATGAGCAGTTCTTC.

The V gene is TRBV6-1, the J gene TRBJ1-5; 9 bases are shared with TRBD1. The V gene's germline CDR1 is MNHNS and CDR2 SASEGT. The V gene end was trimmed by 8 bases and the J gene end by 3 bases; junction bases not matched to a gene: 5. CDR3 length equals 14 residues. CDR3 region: CASSGTGINQPQHF. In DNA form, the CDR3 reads TGTGCCAGCTCCGGGACAGGGATCAATCAGCCCCAGCATTTT.

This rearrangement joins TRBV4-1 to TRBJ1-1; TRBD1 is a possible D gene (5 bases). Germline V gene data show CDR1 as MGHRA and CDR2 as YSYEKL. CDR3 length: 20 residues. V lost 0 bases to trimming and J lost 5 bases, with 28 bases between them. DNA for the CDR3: TGCGCCAGCAGCCAAGATCCCCCTGATGACAGCAGACTAGGAAGGACTGAAGCTTTCTTT. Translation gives CASSQDPPDDSRLGRTEAFF.

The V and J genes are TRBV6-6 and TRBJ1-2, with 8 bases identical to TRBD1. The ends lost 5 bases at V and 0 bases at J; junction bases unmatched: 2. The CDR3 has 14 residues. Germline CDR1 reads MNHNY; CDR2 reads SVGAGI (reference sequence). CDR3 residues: CASSVDRANYGYTF. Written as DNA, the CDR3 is TGTGCCAGCAGTGTGGACAGGGCTAACTATGGCTACACCTTC.

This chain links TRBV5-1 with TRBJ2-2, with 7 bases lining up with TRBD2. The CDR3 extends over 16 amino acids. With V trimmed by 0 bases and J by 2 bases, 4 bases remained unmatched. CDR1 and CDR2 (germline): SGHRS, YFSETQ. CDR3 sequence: CASSLAPSGNTGELFF. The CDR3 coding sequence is TGCGCCAGCAGCTTGGCGCCTAGCGGCAACACCGGGGAGCTGTTTTTT.

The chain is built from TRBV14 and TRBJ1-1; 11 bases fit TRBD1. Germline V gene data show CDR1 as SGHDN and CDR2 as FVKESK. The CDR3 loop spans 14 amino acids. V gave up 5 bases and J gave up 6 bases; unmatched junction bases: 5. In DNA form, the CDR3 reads TGTGCCAGCAGCAGGGACAGGGGGTCGGCTGAAGCTTTCTTT. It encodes CASSRDRGSAEAFF.

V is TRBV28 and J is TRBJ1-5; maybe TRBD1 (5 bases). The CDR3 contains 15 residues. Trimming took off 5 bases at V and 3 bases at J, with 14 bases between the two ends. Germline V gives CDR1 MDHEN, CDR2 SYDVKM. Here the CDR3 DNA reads TGTGCCAGCAGTAAAGGCTCGGGGGACAATCAGCCCCAGCATTTT. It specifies CASSKGSGDNQPQHF.

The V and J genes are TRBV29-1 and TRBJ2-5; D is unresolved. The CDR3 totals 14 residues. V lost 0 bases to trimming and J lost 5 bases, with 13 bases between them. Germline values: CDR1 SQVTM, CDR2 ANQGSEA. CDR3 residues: CSVEDVGYEETQYF. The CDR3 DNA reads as TGCAGCGTTGAAGACGTGGGCTATGAGGAGACCCAGTACTTC.

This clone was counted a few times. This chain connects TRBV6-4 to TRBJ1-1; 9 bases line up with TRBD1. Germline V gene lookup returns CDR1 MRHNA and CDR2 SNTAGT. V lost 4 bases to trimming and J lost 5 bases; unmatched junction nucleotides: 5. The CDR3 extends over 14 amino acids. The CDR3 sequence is CASSATGGSTEAFF. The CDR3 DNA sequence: TGTGCCAGCAGTGCCACAGGGGGCAGTACTGAAGCTTTCTTT.

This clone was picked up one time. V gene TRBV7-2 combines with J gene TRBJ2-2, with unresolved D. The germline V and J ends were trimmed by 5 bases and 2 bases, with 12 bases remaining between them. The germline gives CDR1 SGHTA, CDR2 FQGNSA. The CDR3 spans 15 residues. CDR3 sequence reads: CASSPLFFNTGELFF. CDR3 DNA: TGTGCCAGCAGCCCCCTCTTTTTTAACACCGGGGAGCTGTTTTTT. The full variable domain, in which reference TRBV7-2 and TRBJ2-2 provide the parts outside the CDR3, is GAGVSQSPSNKVTEKGKDVELRCDPISGHTALYWYRQSLGQGLEFLIYFQGNSAPDKSGLPSDRFSAERTGGSVSTLTIQRTQQEDSAVYLCASSPLFFNTGELFFGEGSRLTVL.

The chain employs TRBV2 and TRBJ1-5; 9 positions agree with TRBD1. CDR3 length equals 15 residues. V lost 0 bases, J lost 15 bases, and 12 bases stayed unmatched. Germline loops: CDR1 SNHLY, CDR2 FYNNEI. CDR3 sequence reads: CASSEAGRLGQGSHF. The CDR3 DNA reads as TGTGCCAGCAGTGAAGCGGGCAGACTCGGACAGGGGTCGCATTTT.

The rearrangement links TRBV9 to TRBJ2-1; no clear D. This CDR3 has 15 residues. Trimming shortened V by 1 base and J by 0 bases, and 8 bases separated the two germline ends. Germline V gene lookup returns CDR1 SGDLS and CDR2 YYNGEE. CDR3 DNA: TGTGCCAGCAGCGTATTAGCCAGCTCCTACAATGAGCAGTTCTTC. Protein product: CASSVLASSYNEQFF.

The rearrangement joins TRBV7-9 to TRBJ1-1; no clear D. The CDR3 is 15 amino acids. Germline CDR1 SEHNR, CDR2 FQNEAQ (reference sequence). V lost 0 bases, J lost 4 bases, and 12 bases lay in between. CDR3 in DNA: TGTGCCAGCAGCTTAGCGATGACGGGTGGCACTGAAGCTTTCTTT. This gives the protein CASSLAMTGGTEAFF.

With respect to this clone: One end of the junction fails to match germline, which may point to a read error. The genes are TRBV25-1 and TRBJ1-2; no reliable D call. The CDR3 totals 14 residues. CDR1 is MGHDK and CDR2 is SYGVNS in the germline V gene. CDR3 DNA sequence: TGTGCCAGCAGTGAATATACGGCAGGTGGAGGCTACCCCTTC. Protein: CASSEYTAGGGYPF.

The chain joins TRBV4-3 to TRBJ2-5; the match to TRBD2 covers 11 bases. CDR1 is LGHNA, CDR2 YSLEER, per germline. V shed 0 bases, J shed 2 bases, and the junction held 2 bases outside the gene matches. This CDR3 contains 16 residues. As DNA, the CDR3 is TGCGCCAGCAGCCAAGATTTAGCGGGGGGGCAAGAGACCCAGTACTTC. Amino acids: CASSQDLAGGQETQYF.

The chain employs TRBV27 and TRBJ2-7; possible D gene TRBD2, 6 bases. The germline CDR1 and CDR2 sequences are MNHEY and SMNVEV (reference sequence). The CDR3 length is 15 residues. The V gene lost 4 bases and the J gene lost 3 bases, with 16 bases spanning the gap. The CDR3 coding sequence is TGTGCCAGCAGTTGGAGCGGCGGGGTCGGCTACGAGCAGTACTTC. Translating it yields CASSWSGGVGYEQYF.

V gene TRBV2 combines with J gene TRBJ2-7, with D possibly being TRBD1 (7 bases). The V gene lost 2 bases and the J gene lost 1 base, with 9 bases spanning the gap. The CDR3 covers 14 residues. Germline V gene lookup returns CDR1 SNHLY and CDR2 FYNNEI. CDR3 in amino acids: CASSEQGGSYEQYF. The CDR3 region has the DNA TGTGCCAGCAGTGAACAGGGGGGTTCCTACGAGCAGTACTTC.